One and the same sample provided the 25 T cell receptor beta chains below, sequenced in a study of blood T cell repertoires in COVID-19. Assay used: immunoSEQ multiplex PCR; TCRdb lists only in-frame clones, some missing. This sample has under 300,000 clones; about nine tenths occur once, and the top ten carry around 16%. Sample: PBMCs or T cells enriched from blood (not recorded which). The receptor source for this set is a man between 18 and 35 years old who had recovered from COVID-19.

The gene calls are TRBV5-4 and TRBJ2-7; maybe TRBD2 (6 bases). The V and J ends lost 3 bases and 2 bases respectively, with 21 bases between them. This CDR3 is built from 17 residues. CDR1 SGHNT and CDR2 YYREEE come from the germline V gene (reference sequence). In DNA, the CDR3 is TGTGCCAGCAGCTCCCGCGGGGCCGGGACGGTGCCCTACGAGCAGTACTTC. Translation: CASSSRGAGTVPYEQYF. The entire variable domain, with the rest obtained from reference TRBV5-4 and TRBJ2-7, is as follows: ETGVTQSPTHLIKTRGQQVTLRCSSQSGHNTVSWYQQALGQGPQFIFQYYREEENGRGNFPPRFSGLQFPNYSSELNVNALELDDSALYLCASSSRGAGTVPYEQYFGPGTRLTVT.

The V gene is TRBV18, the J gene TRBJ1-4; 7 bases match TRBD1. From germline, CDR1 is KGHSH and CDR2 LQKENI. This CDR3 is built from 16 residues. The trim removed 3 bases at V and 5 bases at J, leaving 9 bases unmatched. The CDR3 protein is CASSPFDRDVNEKLFF. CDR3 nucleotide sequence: TGTGCCAGCTCACCTTTCGACAGGGATGTAAATGAAAAACTGTTTTTT. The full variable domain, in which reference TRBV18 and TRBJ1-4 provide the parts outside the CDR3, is NAGVMQNPRHLVRRRGQEARLRCSPMKGHSHVYWYRQLPEEGLKFMVYLQKENIIDESGMPKERFSAEFPKEGPSILRIQQVVRGDSAAYFCASSPFDRDVNEKLFFGSGTQLSVL.

The CDR3 sequence: CASSYSYRGANSPLHF. CDR3 nucleotide sequence: TGTGCCAGCAGTTACTCTTACAGGGGTGCGAATTCACCCCTCCACTTT. The chain recombines TRBV6-5 with TRBJ1-6; 7 bases align to TRBD1. The trim removed 0 bases at V and 7 bases at J, leaving 6 bases unmatched. This CDR3 comprises 16 residues. Germline-derived CDR1 and CDR2 are MNHEY and SVGAGI.

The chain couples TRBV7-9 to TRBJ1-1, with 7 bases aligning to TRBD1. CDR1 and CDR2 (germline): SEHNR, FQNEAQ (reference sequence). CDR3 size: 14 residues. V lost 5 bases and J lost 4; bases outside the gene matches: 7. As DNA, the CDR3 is TGTGCCAGCAGCCGCCAGCAGGGGGGCACTGAAGCTTTCTTT. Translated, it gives CASSRQQGGTEAFF.

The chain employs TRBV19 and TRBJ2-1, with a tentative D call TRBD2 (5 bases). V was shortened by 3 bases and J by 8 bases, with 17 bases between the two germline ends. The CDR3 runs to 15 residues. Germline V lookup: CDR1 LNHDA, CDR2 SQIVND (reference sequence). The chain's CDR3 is CASSMIPEDLDEQFF. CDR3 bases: TGTGCCAGTAGTATGATTCCGGAGGATTTGGATGAGCAGTTCTTC.

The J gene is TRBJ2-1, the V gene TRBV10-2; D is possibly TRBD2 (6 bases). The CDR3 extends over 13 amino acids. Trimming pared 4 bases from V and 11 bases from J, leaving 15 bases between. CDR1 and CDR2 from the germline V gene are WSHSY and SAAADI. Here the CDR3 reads CASSVRGLQKQFF. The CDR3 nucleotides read TGCGCCAGCAGTGTACGAGGACTACAAAAGCAGTTCTTC.

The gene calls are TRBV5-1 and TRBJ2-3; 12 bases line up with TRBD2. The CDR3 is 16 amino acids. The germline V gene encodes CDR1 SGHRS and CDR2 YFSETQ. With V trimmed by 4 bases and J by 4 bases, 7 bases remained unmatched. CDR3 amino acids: CASSLQLAGGPDTQYF. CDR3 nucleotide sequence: TGCGCCAGCAGCCTCCAACTAGCGGGGGGTCCAGATACGCAGTATTTT.

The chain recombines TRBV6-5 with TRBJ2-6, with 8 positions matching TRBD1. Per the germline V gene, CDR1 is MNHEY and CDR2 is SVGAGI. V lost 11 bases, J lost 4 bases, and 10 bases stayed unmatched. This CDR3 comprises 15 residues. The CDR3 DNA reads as TGTGCCGGAAGGACAGGGTCTTCGGGGGCCAACGTCCTGACTTTC. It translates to CAGRTGSSGANVLTF.

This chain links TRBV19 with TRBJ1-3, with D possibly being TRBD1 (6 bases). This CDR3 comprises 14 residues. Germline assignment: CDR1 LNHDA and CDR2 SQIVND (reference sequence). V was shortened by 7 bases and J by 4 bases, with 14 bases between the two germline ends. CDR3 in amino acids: CASTPGQGGNTIYF. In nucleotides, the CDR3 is TGTGCCAGTACCCCCGGGCAGGGGGGAAACACCATATATTTT.

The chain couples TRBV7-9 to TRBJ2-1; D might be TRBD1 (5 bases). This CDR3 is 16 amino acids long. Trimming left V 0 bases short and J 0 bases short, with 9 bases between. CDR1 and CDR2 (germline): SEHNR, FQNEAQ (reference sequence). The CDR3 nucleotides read TGTGCCAGCAGCTTAGCCAGACAGAGCTCCTACAATGAGCAGTTCTTC. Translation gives CASSLARQSSYNEQFF.

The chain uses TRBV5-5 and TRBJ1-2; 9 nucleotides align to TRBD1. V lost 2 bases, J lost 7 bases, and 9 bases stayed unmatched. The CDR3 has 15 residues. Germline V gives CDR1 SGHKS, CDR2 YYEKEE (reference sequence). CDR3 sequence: CASSFPITGGGGYTF. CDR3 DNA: TGTGCCAGCAGCTTCCCAATAACAGGGGGCGGTGGCTACACCTTC.

The CDR3 coding sequence is TGCGCCAGCAGCCATGGGCCTAGCAGCGGGGAGCTGTTTTTT. It is translated as CASSHGPSSGELFF. The rearrangement joins TRBV5-1 to TRBJ2-2; a possible D gene is TRBD2 (5 bases). Germline values: CDR1 SGHRS, CDR2 YFSETQ. V was pared by 4 bases and J by 7 bases, with 14 bases between. The CDR3 is 14 amino acids. The full variable domain, with the rest looked up from reference TRBV5-1 and TRBJ2-2, is KAGVTQTPRYLIKTRGQQVTLSCSPISGHRSVSWYQQTPGQGLQFLFEYFSETQRNKGNFPGRFSGRQFSNSRSEMNVSTLELGDSALYLCASSHGPSSGELFFGEGSRLTVL.

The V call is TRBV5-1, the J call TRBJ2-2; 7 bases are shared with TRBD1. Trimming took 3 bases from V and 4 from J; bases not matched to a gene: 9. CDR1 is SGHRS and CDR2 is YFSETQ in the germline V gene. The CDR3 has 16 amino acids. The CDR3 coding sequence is TGCGCCAGCAGCTCTGTGCGACAGGGACCCACCGGGGAGCTGTTTTTT. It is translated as CASSSVRQGPTGELFF.

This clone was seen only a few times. The CDR3 sequence: CASSPRNYGYTF. The CDR3, as DNA: TGTGCCAGCAGTCCTCGGAACTATGGCTACACCTTC. The V and J genes are TRBV12-3 or TRBV12-4 and TRBJ1-2; D remains unclear. This CDR3 region has 12 residues. Trimming cost V 5 bases and J 2 bases, with 6 bases left between them.

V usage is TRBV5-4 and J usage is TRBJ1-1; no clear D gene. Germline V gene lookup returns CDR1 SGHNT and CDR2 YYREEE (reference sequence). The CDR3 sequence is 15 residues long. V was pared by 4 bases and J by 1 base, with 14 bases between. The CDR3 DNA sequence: TGTGCCAGCAGCGGCGGAGGGCCGGCGAACACTGAAGCTTTCTTT. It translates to CASSGGGPANTEAFF.

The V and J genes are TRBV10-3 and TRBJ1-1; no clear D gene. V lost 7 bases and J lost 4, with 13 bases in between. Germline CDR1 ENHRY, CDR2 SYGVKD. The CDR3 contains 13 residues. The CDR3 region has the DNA TGTGCCATCACCCCTGCGGGGAGCACTGAAGCTTTCTTT. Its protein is CAITPAGSTEAFF.

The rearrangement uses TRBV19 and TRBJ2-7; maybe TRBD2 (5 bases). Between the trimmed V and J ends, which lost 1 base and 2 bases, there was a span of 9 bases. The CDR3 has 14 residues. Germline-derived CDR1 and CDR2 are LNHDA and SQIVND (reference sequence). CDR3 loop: CASSIGGLAYEQYF. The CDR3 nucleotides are TGTGCCAGTAGTATAGGAGGGCTAGCCTACGAGCAGTACTTC.

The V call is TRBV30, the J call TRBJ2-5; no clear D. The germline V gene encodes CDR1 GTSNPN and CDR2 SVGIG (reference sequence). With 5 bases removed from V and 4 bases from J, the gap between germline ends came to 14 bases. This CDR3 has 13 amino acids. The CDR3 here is CAWGPLSRETQYF. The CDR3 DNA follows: TGTGCCTGGGGACCCTTGAGTCGAGAGACCCAGTACTTC.

The CDR3 is CASSPGPGNTIYF. The CDR3 DNA sequence: TGTGCCAGCAGCCCAGGGCCCGGAAACACCATATATTTT. V usage is TRBV28 and J usage is TRBJ1-3; D may be TRBD1 (5 bases). The V gene's germline CDR1 is MDHEN and CDR2 SYDVKM. Deletions cut 6 bases from V and 4 bases from J, with 10 bases between. The CDR3 has 13 residues.

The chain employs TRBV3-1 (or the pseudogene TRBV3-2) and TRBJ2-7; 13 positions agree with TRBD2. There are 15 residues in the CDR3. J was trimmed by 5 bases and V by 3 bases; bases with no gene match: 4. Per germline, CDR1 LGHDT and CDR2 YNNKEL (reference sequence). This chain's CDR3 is CASSQFGLAGDEQYF. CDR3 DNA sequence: TGTGCCAGCAGCCAGTTCGGACTAGCGGGAGACGAGCAGTACTTC.

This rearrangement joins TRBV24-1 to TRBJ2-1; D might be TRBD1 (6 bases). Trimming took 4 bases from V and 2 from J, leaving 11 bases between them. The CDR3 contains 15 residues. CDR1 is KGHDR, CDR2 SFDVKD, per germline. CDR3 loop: CATSEDRKTYNEQFF. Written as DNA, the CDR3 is TGTGCCACCAGTGAAGACAGGAAGACCTACAATGAGCAGTTCTTC.

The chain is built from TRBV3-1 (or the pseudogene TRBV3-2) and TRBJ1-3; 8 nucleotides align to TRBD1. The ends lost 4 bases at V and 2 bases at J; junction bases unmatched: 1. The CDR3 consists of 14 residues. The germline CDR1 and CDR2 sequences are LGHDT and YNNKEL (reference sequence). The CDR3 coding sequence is TGTGCCAGCAGCCTGGACAGGGCTGGAAACACCATATATTTT. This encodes CASSLDRAGNTIYF.

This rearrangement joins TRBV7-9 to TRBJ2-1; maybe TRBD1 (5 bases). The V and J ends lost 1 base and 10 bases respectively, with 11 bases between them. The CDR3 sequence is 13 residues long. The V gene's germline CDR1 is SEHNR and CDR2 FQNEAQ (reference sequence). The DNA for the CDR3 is TGTGCCAGCAGCTTAGGGACCCAGGGAGAGCAGTTCTTC. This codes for CASSLGTQGEQFF.

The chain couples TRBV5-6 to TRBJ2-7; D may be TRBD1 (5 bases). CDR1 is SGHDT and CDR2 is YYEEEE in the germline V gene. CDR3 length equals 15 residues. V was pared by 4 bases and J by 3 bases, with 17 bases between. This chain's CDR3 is CASSLHAAQDYEQYF. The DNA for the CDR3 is TGTGCCAGCAGCCTACACGCAGCACAGGACTACGAGCAGTACTTC. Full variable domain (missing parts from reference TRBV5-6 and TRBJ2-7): DAGVTQSPTHLIKTRGQQVTLRCSPKSGHDTVSWYQQALGQGPQFIFQYYEEEERQRGNFPDRFSGHQFPNYSSELNVNALLLGDSALYLCASSLHAAQDYEQYFGPGTRLTVT.

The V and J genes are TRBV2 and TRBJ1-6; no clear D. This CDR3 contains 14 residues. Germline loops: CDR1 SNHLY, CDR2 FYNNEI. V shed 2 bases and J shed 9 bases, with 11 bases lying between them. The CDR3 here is CASSEREGGSPLHF. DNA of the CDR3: TGTGCCAGCAGTGAAAGAGAGGGAGGTTCACCCCTCCACTTT.